The source of this T cell receptor (beta chain) is a study of shared clonotypes between healthy human individuals. Only Caucasian adults living in Nashville, Tennessee made up the donor group. This clone has just a few counts. Its cognate antigen is unknown. Study findings and constraints: Having only a few donors restricted how much genetic and exposure-history diversity was captured. Among donors, sharing of clonotypes was expected to be affected by sequencing depth.

As handled by the study authors: Quality scores were absent from the junction-only immunoSEQ sequences, so filtering differed. The method was immunoSEQ multiplex PCR; TCRdb's version includes in-frame clones alone and lacks a portion of them. The V and J calls and clone size come from that table; D and trimming were worked out from the DNA. The sample shows around 430,000 clones, roughly 77% of them seen only once. Trimming at V came to 6 bases and at J to 10 bases, leaving 5 bases not matched to a gene. Germline CDR1 and CDR2: LNHNV and YYDKDF (reference sequence). The CDR3 runs 14 residues. Material for sequencing was PBMCs. This receptor was identified in a woman in her thirties or forties in good health. Some clones in this sample may be carry-over from other donors' samples. The chain couples TRBV15 to TRBJ2-1, with 14 positions matching TRBD2. The CDR3 bases are TGTGCCACCAGGACTAGCGGGAGGGTGGAGGAGCAGTTCTTC. It yields the protein CATRTSGRVEEQFF.